The present T cell receptor (beta chain) was sequenced within a study of beta chain features in type 1 diabetes. Findings and limits, study-wide: Among patients with Type 1 diabetes, TCRB CDR3s were moderately but significantly shorter in every one of the four CD4+ subsets.

The CDR3 spans 10 residues. Expressed TCRB transcripts were sequenced after all isolated RNA was converted to cDNA. The protocol was immunoSEQ multiplex PCR, while the TCRdb copy is restricted to in-frame clones and leaves out a portion. The sample lists more than 100,000 clones; 9% were seen once. This clone appeared a few times. Its matching antigen is unknown. This clonotype was sampled from a man younger than 45 with type 1 diabetes. This chain connects TRBV21-1 to TRBJ1-2. TRBV21-1 represents a pseudogene. Source material: central memory CD4+ T cells from blood. The CDR3 DNA follows: TGTAGGAGTGGCAAGTATGGCTACACCTTC. Protein product: CRSGKYGYTF.